These T cell receptor beta chains were read from a single sample in a study of technical replicates of blood from several donors. Generated by immunoSEQ multiplex PCR, the TCRdb table keeps only in-frame clones and is missing some. There are 70,000 to 95,000 clones in the sample; approximately 94% occur only once, and roughly 0.24% lies in the top ten. Sequencing input: T cells isolated from PBMCs. These receptors all stem from a human donor in good health. CDR3s include the opening cysteine and the closing phenylalanine or tryptophan. The D gene is left open where the match is weak. Some rows have no size entry. The others give once, few or many, or a class for an expanded clone.

cdr3_nt	cdr3_aa	clone_size	v_call	d_call	j_call
TGTGCCAGCAGTCCTGGTGGTACCGGGACAGGGGGCACTGAAGCTTTCTTT	CASSPGGTGTGGTEAFF	.	TRBV28	TRBD1	TRBJ1-1
TGTGCCAGCTTCAGGACAGGGAATGGAAATGAGCAGTTCTTC	CASFRTGNGNEQFF	.	TRBV6-6	TRBD1	TRBJ2-1
TGTGCCAGCAGCTTCCGGCTCAGACGAGCGGGAGGTGATAATGAGCAGTTCTTC	CASSFRLRRAGGDNEQFF	.	TRBV5-4	TRBD2	TRBJ2-1
TGTGCCAGCAGCCAAGATAGTACGGGAGGGCCCGTCGGGGAGCTGTTTTTT	CASSQDSTGGPVGELFF	.	TRBV4-2	TRBD2	TRBJ2-2
TGTGCCAGCAATAAGGTGGGGGCCAGACAAGAGACCCAGTACTTC	CASNKVGARQETQYF	.	TRBV2	.	TRBJ2-5
TGTGCCAGCAGCCAAGGCCAGGCGAGCTCCTATAATTCACCCCTCCACTTT	CASSQGQASSYNSPLHF	.	TRBV4-2	.	TRBJ1-6
TGCGCCAGCAGCCAAATTGAGCAAGAGACCCAGTACTTC	CASSQIEQETQYF	once	TRBV4-1	.	TRBJ2-5
TGCGCCAGCAGCTTTTTAGGACAGGGGGACACTGAAGCTTTCTTT	CASSFLGQGDTEAFF	.	TRBV5-1	TRBD1	TRBJ1-1
TGTGCCAGCTCACCAATACTAGCGGGCCGGAGCTCCTACGAGCAGTACTTC	CASSPILAGRSSYEQYF	.	TRBV18	TRBD2	TRBJ2-7
TGTGCCACGACAGGGAGCTATGGCTACACCTTC	CATTGSYGYTF	.	TRBV10-3	TRBD1	TRBJ1-2
TGTGCCAGCAGCCAGGGGGTTCCGGATCAGCCCCAGCATTTT	CASSQGVPDQPQHF	once	TRBV2	TRBD1	TRBJ1-5
TGCGCCAGCAGCCAAGGTCGGGTCGCTTTCTTT	CASSQGRVAFF	.	TRBV4-1	.	TRBJ1-1
TGTGCCAGCAGTTCCGGGACAGGGGCGAACATTCAGTACTTC	CASSSGTGANIQYF	.	TRBV6-1	TRBD1	TRBJ2-4
TGTGCCAGCAGCTCCGGACAGGGATTATTTCCCGGGGAGCTGTTTTTT	CASSSGQGLFPGELFF	.	TRBV7-2	TRBD1	TRBJ2-2
TGTGCCAGCAGTGAACCCCGTTCGAGCACAGATACGCAGTATTTT	CASSEPRSSTDTQYF	.	TRBV25-1	.	TRBJ2-3
TGTGCCAGAAGCGGGAGGGATAACATTCAGTACTTC	CARSGRDNIQYF	.	TRBV5-3	TRBD2	TRBJ2-4
TGTGCCAGCGGGCCGGGACAAGCTAATGAAAAACTGTTTTTT	CASGPGQANEKLFF	.	TRBV6-5	.	TRBJ1-4
TGTGCCAGCAGCCCTACAGGGGGCCACGAGCAGTACTTC	CASSPTGGHEQYF	.	TRBV7-9	TRBD1	TRBJ2-7
TGTGCCAGCAGCTTAAATCCCCCGGGATCGGGCACCACAGATACGCAGTATTTT	CASSLNPPGSGTTDTQYF	.	TRBV7-3	.	TRBJ2-3
TGCGCCAGCAGCTCAGGGTTCAGCACAGATACGCAGTATTTT	CASSSGFSTDTQYF	.	TRBV5-1	.	TRBJ2-3
TGCGCCAGCAGCCAAGTAGCGGGAGATCGGTTCTTC	CASSQVAGDRFF	.	TRBV4-1	TRBD2	TRBJ2-1
TGTGCCAGTAGGTCGGGGGGGAGGACTGAAGCTTTCTTT	CASRSGGRTEAFF	.	TRBV19	.	TRBJ1-1
TGCAGCGTTGAGTCGACTAGCAAATACAATGAGCAGTTCTTC	CSVESTSKYNEQFF	.	TRBV29-1	TRBD2	TRBJ2-1
TGTGCCATTAGCGAGGCGGATAGCAATCAGCCCCAGCATTTT	CAISEADSNQPQHF	once	TRBV10-3	.	TRBJ1-5
TGTGCCAGCAGCTTAGCCCCCCCCGATGGCTACACCTTC	CASSLAPPDGYTF	once	TRBV11-3	.	TRBJ1-2
TGTGCCAGCAGCTCACGACAGGGCTCTGAAGCTTTCTTT	CASSSRQGSEAFF	few	TRBV13	TRBD1	TRBJ1-1
TGTGCCAGCAGCCCACTGGGACAGGGGGCGAAGGATCAGCCCCAGCATTTT	CASSPLGQGAKDQPQHF	.	TRBV7-9	TRBD1	TRBJ1-5
TGTGCCAGCAGCTCCGACGCCCGGGTTGGCTACACCTTC	CASSSDARVGYTF	.	TRBV7-8	.	TRBJ1-2
TGTGCCAGCTCCACCCGACAGGGGGAGGAAAAACTGTTTTTT	CASSTRQGEEKLFF	.	TRBV18	TRBD1	TRBJ1-4
TGTGCCATCAGTCCGGGACTAGCCAGGTACAATGAGCAGTTCTTC	CAISPGLARYNEQFF	.	TRBV10-3	TRBD2	TRBJ2-1
TGTGCCAGCAGTTACCATCGGGCTAATGAAAAACTGTTTTTT	CASSYHRANEKLFF	.	TRBV6-5	.	TRBJ1-4
TGTGCCAGCAGCTTACTTGGACAGGATGGCTACACCTTC	CASSLLGQDGYTF	.	TRBV7-2	TRBD1	TRBJ1-2
TGTGCTAGTGGTTCCCCCAAGGGGGTTAGCTCTGGAAACACCATATATTTT	CASGSPKGVSSGNTIYF	.	TRBV12-5	.	TRBJ1-3
TGTGCCAGCAGTGCTCGGAGCGGGAACTCCTACAATGAGCAGTTCTTC	CASSARSGNSYNEQFF	.	TRBV6-1	TRBD2	TRBJ2-1
TGTGCCACCAAGCGGGTCCTTCTTATTTGGGAGCAGTACTTC	CATKRVLLIWEQYF	.	TRBV2	.	TRBJ2-7
TGTGCCAGCAGCCAATCTCAGGCAGCGGGAGGGCCCACGGATGAGCAGTTCTTC	CASSQSQAAGGPTDEQFF	.	TRBV16	TRBD2	TRBJ2-1
TGTGCCAGCAGCTCGGGGTTCAATCAGCCCCAGCATTTT	CASSSGFNQPQHF	.	TRBV7-6	.	TRBJ1-5
TGTGCCAGCAGCGATCGCTCCTACAATGAGCAGTTCTTC	CASSDRSYNEQFF	.	TRBV9	.	TRBJ2-1
TGTGCCAGCAGCCGAGACGGGGGGGGTTTGAACACCGGGGAGCTGTTTTTT	CASSRDGGGLNTGELFF	.	TRBV5-6	TRBD2	TRBJ2-2
TGTGCCAGCAGCTTAGTTTCCAGGTTGAACACTGAAGCTTTCTTT	CASSLVSRLNTEAFF	.	TRBV7-8	.	TRBJ1-1
TGTGCCAGCAGCTTAGCGTTTGCTAGCGGCAGCAATGAGCAGTTCTTC	CASSLAFASGSNEQFF	.	TRBV7-7	TRBD2	TRBJ2-1
TGCGCCAGCAGCCAAACAGGTTCAACTAATGAAAAACTGTTTTTT	CASSQTGSTNEKLFF	.	TRBV4-1	.	TRBJ1-4
TGCGCCAGCAGCGACGGGACAGGGGGCGAGGCTAATGAAAAACTGTTTTTT	CASSDGTGGEANEKLFF	once	TRBV5-1	TRBD1	TRBJ1-4
TGTGCCTGGAGCCTACAGATATTGAATGAAAAACTGTTTTTT	CAWSLQILNEKLFF	once	TRBV30	.	TRBJ1-4
TGTGCCAGCAGCTCAGAGGCCGGGACAGGGAATCAGCCCCAGCATTTT	CASSSEAGTGNQPQHF	.	TRBV11-3	TRBD1	TRBJ1-5
TGCGCCAGCAGCTCCGGGACAGGGCCCGAGCAGTACTTC	CASSSGTGPEQYF	.	TRBV5-1	TRBD1	TRBJ2-7
TGCGCCAGCAGCTTGGGGTCAATGGGGGCGCGAGGCTACACCTTC	CASSLGSMGARGYTF	.	TRBV5-1	.	TRBJ1-2
TGTGCCAGCAGTGAACTCGTGGTAGGTGGACTAGCGGACTCGTGGACCCAGTACTTC	CASSELVVGGLADSWTQYF	.	TRBV2	TRBD2	TRBJ2-5
TGTGCCAGCAGTTGGACAGGGGTGGGAAACACCATATATTTT	CASSWTGVGNTIYF	once	TRBV6-6	TRBD1	TRBJ1-3
TGTGCCAGCTCACCAGAGGGCAGGACCTCTGGAAACACCATATATTTT	CASSPEGRTSGNTIYF	.	TRBV18	.	TRBJ1-3